The 26 T cell receptor beta chains given below trace back to one sample, sequenced in a study of control samples from healthy donors and cancer patients. Here immunoSEQ multiplex PCR was the method, and the copy in TCRdb shows in-frame clones only, minus some. Seen here are approximately 80,000 clones, 91% observed once, and the top ten hold around 14%. Sample: blood. The receptors stem from a man aged 30 to 45 in good health.

The gene calls are TRBV30 and TRBJ2-3; weak D call: TRBD1 (6 bases). The CDR3 spans 17 residues. Trimming removed 1 base from V and 2 bases from J, with 19 bases in between. Per the germline V gene, CDR1 is GTSNPN and CDR2 is SVGIG (reference sequence). CDR3 sequence: CAWSDPWTDHPTDTQYF. The DNA of the CDR3 is TGTGCCTGGAGTGACCCCTGGACAGATCACCCCACAGATACGCAGTATTTT.

V is TRBV28 and J is TRBJ2-3; D remains unclear. The germline gives CDR1 MDHEN, CDR2 SYDVKM. The CDR3 runs to 14 residues. The ends were cut back, 5 bases at V and 8 bases at J, with 17 bases in the middle. This CDR3 is CASSGPAVLTTQYF. CDR3 nucleotide sequence: TGTGCCAGCAGTGGGCCGGCCGTGCTTACTACGCAGTATTTT.

The chain employs TRBV7-2 and TRBJ1-5; 9 nucleotides line up with TRBD1. This CDR3 contains 15 residues. Germline values: CDR1 SGHTA, CDR2 FQGNSA. V was pared by 1 base and J by 4 bases, with 2 bases of the junction left unmatched. The CDR3 loop reads CASSLEGTGNQPQHF. The CDR3 DNA follows: TGTGCCAGCAGCTTAGAAGGGACAGGGAATCAGCCCCAGCATTTT. The complete variable domain, with remaining parts taken from reference TRBV7-2 and TRBJ1-5, reads GAGVSQSPSNKVTEKGKDVELRCDPISGHTALYWYRQSLGQGLEFLIYFQGNSAPDKSGLPSDRFSAERTGGSVSTLTIQRTQQEDSAVYLCASSLEGTGNQPQHFGDGTRLSIL.

The rearrangement links TRBV27 to TRBJ2-3; D gene uncertain. The CDR3 runs 13 residues. V was shortened by 3 bases and J by 0 bases, with 4 bases between the two germline ends. Per the germline V gene, CDR1 is MNHEY and CDR2 is SMNVEV (reference sequence). As DNA, the CDR3 is TGTGCCAGCAGTTTCATCAGCACAGATACGCAGTATTTT. Its translation is CASSFISTDTQYF.

The chain links TRBV3-1 (or the pseudogene TRBV3-2) to TRBJ2-1, with TRBD2 matching over 10 bases. CDR1 LGHDT and CDR2 YNNKEL come from the germline V gene (reference sequence). This CDR3 contains 16 residues. V trimming: 0 bases; J trimming: 9 bases; junction bases outside the gene matches: 8. The CDR3 nucleotides are TGTGCCAGCAGCCAAGATACGGCTAGCGGGAGAGGTGAGCAGTTCTTC. It specifies CASSQDTASGRGEQFF.

The rearrangement links TRBV7-2 to TRBJ2-7; 9 bases fit TRBD2. Per germline, CDR1 SGHTA and CDR2 FQGNSA. The CDR3 covers 16 residues. The V and J ends lost 2 bases and 0 bases, in that order; junction bases with no gene match: 5. The CDR3 sequence is CASSLTAGGGSYEQYF. The CDR3 DNA reads as TGTGCCAGCAGCTTAACGGCGGGGGGGGGCTCCTACGAGCAGTACTTC.

The chain couples TRBV6-6 to TRBJ1-5; perhaps TRBD1 as D (5 bases). The CDR3 has 14 amino acids. Trimming shortened V by 4 bases and J by 2 bases, and 9 bases separated the two germline ends. The V gene's germline CDR1 is MNHNY and CDR2 SVGAGI (reference sequence). The CDR3 sequence: CASSSATGNQPQHF. The CDR3 region has the DNA TGTGCCAGCAGTTCTGCGACAGGCAATCAGCCCCAGCATTTT.

V and J are TRBV5-1 and TRBJ2-1; tentative D call: TRBD2 (5 bases). V was shortened by 0 bases and J by 9 bases, with 7 bases between the two germline ends. CDR3 length: 12 amino acids. Germline V gives CDR1 SGHRS, CDR2 YFSETQ. CDR3 sequence reads: CASSLGGPEQFF. In DNA form, the CDR3 reads TGCGCCAGCAGCTTGGGCGGGCCTGAGCAGTTCTTC.

The chain combines TRBV5-5 with TRBJ2-5; a weak D match, TRBD1 (6 bases). CDR3 length equals 13 residues. V was clipped by 6 bases and J by 2 bases, with 11 bases between them. Per germline, CDR1 SGHKS and CDR2 YYEKEE (reference sequence). In DNA, the CDR3 is TGTGCCAGCAATAACAGGGCACAAGAGACCCAGTACTTC. As protein: CASNNRAQETQYF.

By its share, this clone is medium-sized. The rearrangement joins TRBV25-1 to TRBJ2-3, with a tentative D call TRBD2 (5 bases). The CDR3 covers 15 residues. V was cut by 4 bases and J by 2 bases, with 13 bases left in between. Per germline, CDR1 MGHDK and CDR2 SYGVNS. DNA of the CDR3: TGTGCCAGCAGTGCACGTCCGGGGATCACAGATACGCAGTATTTT. Amino acids: CASSARPGITDTQYF.

The chain uses TRBV11-2 and TRBJ2-3, with TRBD2 matching over 14 bases. The CDR3 spans 18 residues. Germline V gene lookup returns CDR1 SGHAT and CDR2 FQNNGV. V dropped 4 bases and J dropped 2; count of bases not matched to a gene: 8. DNA of the CDR3: TGTGCCAGCAGCTCGGGACCGGGACTAGCGGGAGCCACAGATACGCAGTATTTT. Its protein is CASSSGPGLAGATDTQYF.

The chain uses TRBV5-4 and TRBJ2-7; the match to TRBD1 covers 9 bases. The V gene end was trimmed by 5 bases and the J gene end by 3 bases; junction bases not matched to a gene: 12. The CDR3 is made up of 16 amino acids. From germline, CDR1 is SGHNT and CDR2 YYREEE (reference sequence). CDR3 protein: CASSFNSGQGNYEQYF. In DNA form, the CDR3 reads TGTGCCAGCAGTTTTAATTCGGGACAGGGTAACTACGAGCAGTACTTC.

The rearrangement joins TRBV2 to TRBJ2-5; possibly TRBD2 for D (5 bases). CDR3 length: 14 amino acids. The germline gives CDR1 SNHLY, CDR2 FYNNEI. V gave up 5 bases and J gave up 1 base, with 11 bases separating them. In nucleotides, the CDR3 is TGTGCCAGCAGTTCGTCGGGATTCCAAGAGACCCAGTACTTC. This codes for CASSSSGFQETQYF.

The V call is TRBV5-4, the J call TRBJ2-1, with a possible D match to TRBD2 (5 bases). Between the trimmed V and J ends, which lost 4 bases and 6 bases, there was a span of 20 bases. The germline V gene encodes CDR1 SGHNT and CDR2 YYREEE (reference sequence). The CDR3 loop spans 16 amino acids. CDR3 loop: CASSARTGIERNEQFF. For the CDR3, the DNA is TGTGCCAGCAGCGCTCGAACCGGGATAGAACGCAATGAGCAGTTCTTC.

The V and J genes are TRBV7-6 and TRBJ2-2; D is unclear. Germline CDR1 is SGHVS and CDR2 is FNYEAQ. Trimming removed 5 bases at V and 6 bases at J, with 7 bases between. The CDR3 runs 12 residues. This CDR3 reads CASSQKSGELFF. For the CDR3, the DNA is TGTGCCAGCAGCCAAAAATCCGGGGAGCTGTTTTTT.

This rearrangement joins TRBV7-8 to TRBJ2-5, with D tentatively TRBD2 (6 bases). Trimming cost V 2 bases and J 2 bases, with 12 bases left between them. Looked up from germline, CDR1 is SGHVS and CDR2 is FQNEAQ. The CDR3 spans 15 residues. CDR3 residues: CASSLMEGPQETQYF. CDR3 DNA: TGTGCCAGCAGCTTAATGGAGGGACCTCAAGAGACCCAGTACTTC.

V is TRBV28 and J is TRBJ2-5; possibly TRBD1 for D (6 bases). Trimming left V 6 bases short and J 5 bases short, with 16 bases between. Germline assignment: CDR1 MDHEN and CDR2 SYDVKM. This CDR3 region has 14 residues. The CDR3 DNA sequence: TGTGCCAGCAGCTCCTCCCAGGGGCTCGAGACCCAGTACTTC. Its protein is CASSSSQGLETQYF.

V usage is TRBV10-1 and J usage is TRBJ1-1; no firm D call. The CDR3 has 15 residues. CDR1 and CDR2 from the germline V gene are WNHNN and SYGVQD (reference sequence). V was clipped by 3 bases and J by 0 bases, with 11 bases between them. The CDR3 DNA reads as TGCGCCAGCAGTGAAGAGAGGGAACTGAACACTGAAGCTTTCTTT. This encodes CASSEERELNTEAFF.

V is TRBV7-9 and J is TRBJ1-1; maybe TRBD1 (5 bases). V lost 1 base to trimming and J lost 1 base, with 7 bases between them. Germline-derived CDR1 and CDR2 are SEHNR and FQNEAQ (reference sequence). CDR3 length: 14 amino acids. The CDR3 sequence is CASSLDRWNTEAFF. The CDR3 nucleotides are TGTGCCAGCAGCTTAGACAGGTGGAACACTGAAGCTTTCTTT. The complete variable domain, with remaining parts taken from reference TRBV7-9 and TRBJ1-1, reads DTGVSQNPRHKITKRGQNVTFRCDPISEHNRLYWYRQTLGQGPEFLTYFQNEAQLEKSRLLSDRFSAERPKGSFSTLEIQRTEQGDSAMYLCASSLDRWNTEAFFGQGTRLTVV.

This chain joins TRBV4-1 and TRBJ1-3; D is perhaps TRBD1 (6 bases). The CDR3 loop spans 16 amino acids. Germline-derived CDR1 and CDR2 are MGHRA and YSYEKL. Trimming shortened V by 4 bases and J by 4 bases, and 17 bases separated the two germline ends. Here the CDR3 DNA reads TGCGCCAGCAGCCCACAGGGTACCCTTGGGGGAAACACCATATATTTT. This translates into CASSPQGTLGGNTIYF.

The chain joins TRBV5-8 to TRBJ1-3; no definite D call. V lost 3 bases, J lost 0 bases, and 10 bases lay in between. The CDR3 is made up of 15 amino acids. Germline CDR1 and CDR2: SGHTS and YDEGEE. The CDR3 region has the DNA TGTGCCAGCAGCTCGACCGATCGCTCTGGAAACACCATATATTTT. This translates into CASSSTDRSGNTIYF.

This sequence joins TRBV18 and TRBJ2-5, with a possible D match to TRBD1 (5 bases). The germline CDR1 and CDR2 sequences are KGHSH and LQKENI. There are 15 residues in the CDR3. Trimming took off 5 bases at V and 1 base at J, with 14 bases between the two ends. DNA for the CDR3: TGTGCCAGCTCAGGGGTCAGGGCAGGCCAAGAGACCCAGTACTTC. It encodes CASSGVRAGQETQYF.

V gene TRBV13 combines with J gene TRBJ1-1; D is unresolved. The V gene lost 5 bases and the J gene lost 0 bases, with 7 bases spanning the gap. Germline lookup yields CDR1 PRHDT and CDR2 FYEKMQ (reference sequence). The CDR3 has 13 residues. CDR3 nucleotide sequence: TGTGCCAGCAGCCTCAGGATGAACACTGAAGCTTTCTTT. Translating it yields CASSLRMNTEAFF.

J is TRBJ2-1 and V is TRBV12-3 or TRBV12-4; 7 nucleotides match TRBD1. The CDR3 consists of 13 residues. J lost 8 bases, V lost 7 bases, and 8 bases had no gene match. The CDR3 nucleotides read TGTGCCAGCACCGGGGCCAGGGGGTATGAGCAGTTCTTC. Protein: CASTGARGYEQFF.

This clone was seen only once. The gene calls are TRBV7-9 and TRBJ2-2; no clear D. Per germline, CDR1 SEHNR and CDR2 FQNEAQ (reference sequence). Trimming stripped 1 base from V and 0 bases from J, with 12 bases between. CDR3 length: 17 amino acids. The CDR3, as DNA: TGTGCCAGCAGCTTAGGCCCCGTTTCTACGAACACCGGGGAGCTGTTTTTT. This gives the protein CASSLGPVSTNTGELFF.

This clone was recorded only once. The V gene is TRBV5-8, the J gene TRBJ1-6; D remains unclear. Trimming took off 4 bases at V and 4 bases at J, with 9 bases between the two ends. There are 14 residues in the CDR3. Germline assignment: CDR1 SGHTS and CDR2 YDEGEE. For the CDR3, the DNA is TGTGCCAGCAGCCCTGGACTTTATAATTCACCCCTCCACTTT. Its translation: CASSPGLYNSPLHF.